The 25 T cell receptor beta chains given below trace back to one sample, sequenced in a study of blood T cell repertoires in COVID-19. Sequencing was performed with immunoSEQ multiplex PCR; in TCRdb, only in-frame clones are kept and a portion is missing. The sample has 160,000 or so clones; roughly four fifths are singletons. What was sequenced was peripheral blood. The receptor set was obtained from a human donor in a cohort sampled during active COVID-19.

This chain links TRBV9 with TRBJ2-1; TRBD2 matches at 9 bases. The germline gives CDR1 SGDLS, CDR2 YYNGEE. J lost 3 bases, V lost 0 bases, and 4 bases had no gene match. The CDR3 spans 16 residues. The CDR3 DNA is TGTGCCAGCAGCGTAGTGGCGGGAGGGATCTACAATGAGCAGTTCTTC. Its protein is CASSVVAGGIYNEQFF.

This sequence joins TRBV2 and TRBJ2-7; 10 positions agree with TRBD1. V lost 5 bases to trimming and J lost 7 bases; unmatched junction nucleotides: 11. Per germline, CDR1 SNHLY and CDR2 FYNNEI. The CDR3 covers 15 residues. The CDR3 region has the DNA TGTGCCAGCAGTATAGAGGGACAGGGGTTCGGGGAGCAGTACTTC. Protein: CASSIEGQGFGEQYF.

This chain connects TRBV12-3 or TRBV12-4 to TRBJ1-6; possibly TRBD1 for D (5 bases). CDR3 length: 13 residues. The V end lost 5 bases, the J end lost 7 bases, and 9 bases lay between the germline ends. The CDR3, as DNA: TGTGCCAGCAGTGCCCGACAGAATTCACCCCTCCACTTT. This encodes CASSARQNSPLHF.

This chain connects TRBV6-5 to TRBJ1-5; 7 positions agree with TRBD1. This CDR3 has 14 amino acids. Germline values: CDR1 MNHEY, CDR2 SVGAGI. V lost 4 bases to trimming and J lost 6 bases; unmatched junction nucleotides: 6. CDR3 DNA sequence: TGTGCCAGCAGTTCGGGACAGCTCCTTCAGCCCCAGCATTTT. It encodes CASSSGQLLQPQHF.

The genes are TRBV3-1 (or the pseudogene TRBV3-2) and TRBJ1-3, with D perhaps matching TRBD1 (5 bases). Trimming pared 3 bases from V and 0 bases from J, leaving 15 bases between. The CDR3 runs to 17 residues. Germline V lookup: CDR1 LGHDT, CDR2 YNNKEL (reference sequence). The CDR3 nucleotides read TGTGCCAGCAGCCAGGCCGGGGGGGGGACCTCTGGAAACACCATATATTTT. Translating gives CASSQAGGGTSGNTIYF.

The CDR3 spells CASSRTGDNQPQHF. The CDR3 nucleotides read TGTGCCAGTAGCCGGACAGGGGACAATCAGCCCCAGCATTTT. The gene calls are TRBV19 and TRBJ1-5, with 9 bases lining up with TRBD1. The junction had 3 bases not matched to a gene; V was cut back by 6 bases and J by 3 bases. CDR1 is LNHDA and CDR2 is SQIVND in the germline V gene (reference sequence). The CDR3 totals 14 residues.

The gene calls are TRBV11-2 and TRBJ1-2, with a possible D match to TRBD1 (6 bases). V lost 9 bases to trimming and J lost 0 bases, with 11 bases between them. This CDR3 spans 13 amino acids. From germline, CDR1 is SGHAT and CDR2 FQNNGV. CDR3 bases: TGTGCCAGTTCGGACAGAACTAACTATGGCTACACCTTC. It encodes CASSDRTNYGYTF.

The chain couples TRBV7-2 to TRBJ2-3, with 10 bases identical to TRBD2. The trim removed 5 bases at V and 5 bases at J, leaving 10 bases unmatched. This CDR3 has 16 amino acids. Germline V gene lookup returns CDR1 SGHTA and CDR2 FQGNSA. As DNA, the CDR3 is TGTGCCAGCAGCCCGAGTAGCGGGAGGAGGGTAGATACGCAGTATTTT. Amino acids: CASSPSSGRRVDTQYF.

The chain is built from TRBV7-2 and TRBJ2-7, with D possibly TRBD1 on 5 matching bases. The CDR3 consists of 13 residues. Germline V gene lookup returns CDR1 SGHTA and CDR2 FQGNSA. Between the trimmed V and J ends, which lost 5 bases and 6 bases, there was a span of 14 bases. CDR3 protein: CASSLQRGSEQYF. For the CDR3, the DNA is TGTGCCAGCAGCCTACAAAGGGGATCCGAGCAGTACTTC.

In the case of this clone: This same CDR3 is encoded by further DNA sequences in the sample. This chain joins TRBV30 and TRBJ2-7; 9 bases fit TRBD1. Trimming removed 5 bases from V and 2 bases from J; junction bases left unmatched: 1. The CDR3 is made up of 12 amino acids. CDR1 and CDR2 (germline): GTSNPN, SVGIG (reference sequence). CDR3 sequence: CAWGTGTYEQYF. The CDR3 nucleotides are TGTGCCTGGGGGACAGGGACCTACGAGCAGTACTTC.

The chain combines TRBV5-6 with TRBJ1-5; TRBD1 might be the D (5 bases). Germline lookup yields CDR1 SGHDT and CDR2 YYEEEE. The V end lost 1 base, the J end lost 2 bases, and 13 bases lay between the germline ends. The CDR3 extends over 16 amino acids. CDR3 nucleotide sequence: TGTGCCAGCAGCTTGAGACAGCGCGGTGGCAATCAGCCCCAGCATTTT. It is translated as CASSLRQRGGNQPQHF.

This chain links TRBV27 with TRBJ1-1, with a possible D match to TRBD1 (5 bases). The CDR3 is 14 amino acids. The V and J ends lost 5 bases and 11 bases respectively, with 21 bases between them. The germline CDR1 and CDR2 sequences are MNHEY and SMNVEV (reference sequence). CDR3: CASSGARVGLRAFF. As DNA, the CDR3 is TGTGCCAGCAGTGGCGCCAGGGTAGGGCTGAGGGCTTTCTTT.

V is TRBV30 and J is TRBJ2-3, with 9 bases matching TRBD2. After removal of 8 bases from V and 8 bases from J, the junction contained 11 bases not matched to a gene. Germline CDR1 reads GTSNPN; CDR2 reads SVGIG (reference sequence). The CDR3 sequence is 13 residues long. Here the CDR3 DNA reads TGTGCCGGGGCCGGGACTAGCTTAAGTACGCAGTATTTT. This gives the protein CAGAGTSLSTQYF.

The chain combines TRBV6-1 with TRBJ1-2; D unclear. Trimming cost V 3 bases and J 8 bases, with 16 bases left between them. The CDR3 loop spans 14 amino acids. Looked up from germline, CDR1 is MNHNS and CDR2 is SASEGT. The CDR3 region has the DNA TGTGCCAGCAGTGACGGATTGGCAGGCGGGGGCTACACCTTC. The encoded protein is CASSDGLAGGGYTF.

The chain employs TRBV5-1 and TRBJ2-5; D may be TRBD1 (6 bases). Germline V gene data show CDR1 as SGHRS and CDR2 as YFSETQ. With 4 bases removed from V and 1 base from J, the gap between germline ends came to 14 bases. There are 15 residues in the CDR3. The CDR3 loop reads CASSSVRGVQETQYF. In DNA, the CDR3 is TGCGCCAGCAGCAGTGTCAGGGGTGTCCAAGAGACCCAGTACTTC.

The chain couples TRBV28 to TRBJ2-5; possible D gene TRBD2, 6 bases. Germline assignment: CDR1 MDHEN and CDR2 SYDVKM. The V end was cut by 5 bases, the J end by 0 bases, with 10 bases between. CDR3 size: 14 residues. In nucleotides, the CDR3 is TGTGCCAGCAGTGTGACTAGGTACCAAGAGACCCAGTACTTC. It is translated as CASSVTRYQETQYF.

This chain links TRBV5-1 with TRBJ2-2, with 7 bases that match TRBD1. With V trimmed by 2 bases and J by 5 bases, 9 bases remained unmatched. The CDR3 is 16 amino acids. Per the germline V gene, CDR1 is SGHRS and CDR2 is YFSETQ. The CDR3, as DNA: TGCGCCAGCAGCTTATACGACAGGGTGGAAACCGGGGAGCTGTTTTTT. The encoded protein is CASSLYDRVETGELFF. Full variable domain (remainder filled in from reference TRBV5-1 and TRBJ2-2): KAGVTQTPRYLIKTRGQQVTLSCSPISGHRSVSWYQQTPGQGLQFLFEYFSETQRNKGNFPGRFSGRQFSNSRSEMNVSTLELGDSALYLCASSLYDRVETGELFFGEGSRLTVL.

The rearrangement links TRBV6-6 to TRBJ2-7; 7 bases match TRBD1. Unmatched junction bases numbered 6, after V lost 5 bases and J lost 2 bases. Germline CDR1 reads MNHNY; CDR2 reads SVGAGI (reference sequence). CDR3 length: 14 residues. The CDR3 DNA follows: TGTGCCAGCAGTATAACAGGGGCCCCCTACGAGCAGTACTTC. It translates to CASSITGAPYEQYF.

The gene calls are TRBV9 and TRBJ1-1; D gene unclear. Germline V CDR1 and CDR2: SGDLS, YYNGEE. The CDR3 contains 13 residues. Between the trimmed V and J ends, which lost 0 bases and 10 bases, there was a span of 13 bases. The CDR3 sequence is CASSVASGTAAFF. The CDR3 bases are TGTGCCAGCAGCGTAGCTTCGGGAACGGCAGCTTTCTTT.

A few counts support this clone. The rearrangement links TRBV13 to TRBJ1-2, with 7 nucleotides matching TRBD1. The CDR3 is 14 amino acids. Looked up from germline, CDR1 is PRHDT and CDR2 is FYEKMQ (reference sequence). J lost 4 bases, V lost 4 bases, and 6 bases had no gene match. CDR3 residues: CASSSDRAAYGYTF. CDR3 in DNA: TGTGCCAGCAGCTCCGACAGGGCGGCCTATGGCTACACCTTC. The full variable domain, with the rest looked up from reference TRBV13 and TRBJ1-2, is AAGVIQSPRHLIKEKRETATLKCYPIPRHDTVYWYQQGPGQDPQFLISFYEKMQSDKGSIPDRFSAQQFSDYHSELNMSSLELGDSALYFCASSSDRAAYGYTFGSGTRLTVV.

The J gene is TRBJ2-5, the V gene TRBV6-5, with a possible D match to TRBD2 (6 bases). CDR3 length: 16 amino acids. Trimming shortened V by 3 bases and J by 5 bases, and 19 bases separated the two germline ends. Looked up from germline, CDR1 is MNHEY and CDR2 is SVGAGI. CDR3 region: CASSYVGSRAGETQYF. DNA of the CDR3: TGTGCCAGCAGTTATGTGGGGAGTAGGGCGGGGGAGACCCAGTACTTC.

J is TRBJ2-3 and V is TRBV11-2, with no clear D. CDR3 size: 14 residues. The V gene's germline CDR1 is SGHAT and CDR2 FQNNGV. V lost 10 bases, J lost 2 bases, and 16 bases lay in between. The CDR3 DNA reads TGTGCCACCGAGAGAGGCGGATACACAGATACGCAGTATTTT. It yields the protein CATERGGYTDTQYF.

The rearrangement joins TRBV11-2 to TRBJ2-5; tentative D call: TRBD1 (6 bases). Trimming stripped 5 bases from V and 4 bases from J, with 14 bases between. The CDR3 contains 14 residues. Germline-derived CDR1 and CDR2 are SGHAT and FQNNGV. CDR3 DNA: TGTGCCAGCAGCGAAATACAGGGCGGAGAGACCCAGTACTTC. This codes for CASSEIQGGETQYF.

The CDR3 loop is CASGSTGTGVFSGANVLTF. The CDR3 DNA is TGTGCTAGTGGTTCAACCGGGACAGGGGTGTTCTCTGGGGCCAACGTCCTGACTTTC. This chain links TRBV12-5 with TRBJ2-6; 10 nucleotides align to TRBD1. The germline gives CDR1 LGHNT, CDR2 FRNRAP. CDR3 length: 19 amino acids. With V trimmed by 4 bases and J by 0 bases, 9 bases remained unmatched.

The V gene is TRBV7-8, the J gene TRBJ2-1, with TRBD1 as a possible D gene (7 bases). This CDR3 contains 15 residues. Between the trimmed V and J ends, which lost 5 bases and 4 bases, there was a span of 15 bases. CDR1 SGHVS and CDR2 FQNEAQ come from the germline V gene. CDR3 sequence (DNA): TGTGCCAGCAGCCTTAGCGGCAGGGGGTACAATGAGCAGTTCTTC. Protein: CASSLSGRGYNEQFF.